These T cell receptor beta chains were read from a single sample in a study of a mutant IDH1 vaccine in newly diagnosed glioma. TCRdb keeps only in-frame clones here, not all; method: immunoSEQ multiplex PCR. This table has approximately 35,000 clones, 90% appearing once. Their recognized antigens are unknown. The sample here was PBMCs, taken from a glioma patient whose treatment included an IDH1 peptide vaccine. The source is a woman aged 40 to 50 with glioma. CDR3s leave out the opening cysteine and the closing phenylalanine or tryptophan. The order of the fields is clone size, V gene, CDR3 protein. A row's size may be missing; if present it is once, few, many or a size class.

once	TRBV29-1	SGLGSATNEKLF
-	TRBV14	ASSQRGTASGYNEQF
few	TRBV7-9	ASSPQQGHEQY
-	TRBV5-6	ASSLEAGEQF
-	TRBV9	ASSRGSSYEQY
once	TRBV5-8	ASSLGASGANVLT
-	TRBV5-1	ASSLGANEKLF
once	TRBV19	ASKSAIAKNIQY
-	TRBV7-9	ASSLSQGSYGYT
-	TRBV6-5	ASSPGQGARYEQY
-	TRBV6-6	ASYRTSGNNEQF
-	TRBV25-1	ASTPIGTPHEQF
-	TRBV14	ASSQGNTEAF
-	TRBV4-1	ASSQGPGTSPVRDTQY
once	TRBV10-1	ASSAMGSGRTDEQF
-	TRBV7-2	ASSFSSGSNTGELF
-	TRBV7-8	ASSWDSVEQY
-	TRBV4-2	ASSQVLSGTQGSYEQY
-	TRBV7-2	ASSPARSQETQY
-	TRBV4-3	ASSQERSSAWDTEAF